The 25 T cell receptor beta chains listed next were all sequenced from one sample in a study of PD-1 blockade in classical Hodgkin lymphoma. Sequencing used immunoSEQ multiplex PCR; TCRdb keeps in-frame clones, though not all of them. The repertoire holds approximately 160,000 clones, with approximately 80% as singletons. In every patient, relapse followed autologous stem cell transplantation, while exposure to brentuximab vedotin differed. The sequences come from peripheral blood mononuclear cells (PBMCs), collected before the second cycle of nivolumab. The receptors were sampled from a human donor with classical Hodgkin lymphoma.

This clone showed up just once. The V gene is TRBV5-6, the J gene TRBJ2-3; 8 bases map to TRBD1. The germline V gene encodes CDR1 SGHDT and CDR2 YYEEEE. Unmatched junction bases numbered 12, after V lost 5 bases and J lost 4 bases. The CDR3 has 16 residues. This CDR3 is CASSWGQDPAPDTQYF. For the CDR3, the DNA is TGTGCCAGCAGTTGGGGACAGGACCCAGCCCCAGATACGCAGTATTTT. Full variable domain (remainder filled in from reference TRBV5-6 and TRBJ2-3): DAGVTQSPTHLIKTRGQQVTLRCSPKSGHDTVSWYQQALGQGPQFIFQYYEEEERQRGNFPDRFSGHQFPNYSSELNVNALLLGDSALYLCASSWGQDPAPDTQYFGPGTRLTVL.

The V gene is TRBV2, the J gene TRBJ2-2; 8 bases line up with TRBD1. The CDR3 is 13 residues long. Germline V CDR1 and CDR2: SNHLY, FYNNEI. V trimming: 6 bases; J trimming: 7 bases; junction bases outside the gene matches: 4. CDR3 residues: CASSSTGVGELFF. The CDR3 DNA follows: TGTGCCAGCAGCTCGACAGGGGTCGGGGAGCTGTTTTTT. The full variable domain, rest sourced from reference TRBV2 and TRBJ2-2, is EPEVTQTPSHQVTQMGQEVILRCVPISNHLYFYWYRQILGQKVEFLVSFYNNEISEKSEIFDDQFSVERPDGSNFTLKIRSTKLEDSAMYFCASSSTGVGELFFGEGSRLTVL.

The chain employs TRBV19 and TRBJ2-4; no reliable D call. This CDR3 has 17 residues. Trimming removed 2 bases at V and 0 bases at J, with 14 bases between. Germline V gives CDR1 LNHDA, CDR2 SQIVND (reference sequence). This CDR3 is CASSIRSWLIAKNIQYF. The DNA of the CDR3 is TGTGCCAGTAGTATACGGTCTTGGTTGATAGCCAAAAACATTCAGTACTTC.

The CDR3 reads CASSLAEASYEQYF. Written as DNA, the CDR3 is TGTGCCAGCAGCTTAGCGGAGGCCTCCTACGAGCAGTACTTC. The rearrangement links TRBV11-1 to TRBJ2-7; tentatively, D is TRBD2 (5 bases). V gave up 0 bases and J gave up 0 bases, with 6 bases separating them. Germline assignment: CDR1 SGHAT and CDR2 FQDESV (reference sequence). This CDR3 has 14 residues.

The chain has TRBV11-3 and TRBJ2-7; D is possibly TRBD1 (6 bases). V was trimmed by 5 bases and J by 0 bases, leaving 11 bases between them. CDR1 SGHNT and CDR2 YENEEA come from the germline V gene. The CDR3 extends over 14 amino acids. This CDR3 is CASSPQGSSYEQYF. The CDR3, as DNA: TGTGCCAGCAGCCCCCAGGGGAGCTCCTACGAGCAGTACTTC.

The chain employs TRBV2 and TRBJ1-2, with 9 bases fitting TRBD1. This CDR3 has 14 amino acids. Germline CDR1 and CDR2: SNHLY and FYNNEI. After removal of 5 bases from V and 4 bases from J, the junction contained 5 bases not matched to a gene. This CDR3 is CASSRTGVVYGYTF. For the CDR3, the DNA is TGTGCCAGCAGTAGGACAGGGGTGGTCTATGGCTACACCTTC.

The gene calls are TRBV28 and TRBJ2-2, with 8 bases identical to TRBD1. From germline, CDR1 is MDHEN and CDR2 SYDVKM. V lost 5 bases, J lost 5 bases, and 19 bases stayed unmatched. This CDR3 contains 19 residues. Here the CDR3 DNA reads TGTGCCAGCAGTCTACCCCCGGCCCGGACAGGGTGGGGAACCGGGGAGCTGTTTTTT. It yields the protein CASSLPPARTGWGTGELFF.

The V call is TRBV7-6, the J call TRBJ2-1; D gene unclear. CDR3 length: 16 amino acids. V was shortened by 5 bases and J by 2 bases, with 16 bases between the two germline ends. The germline gives CDR1 SGHVS, CDR2 FNYEAQ. CDR3 in amino acids: CASSPLPSGPYNEQFF. CDR3 DNA sequence: TGTGCCAGCAGCCCTCTACCTTCCGGCCCCTACAATGAGCAGTTCTTC.

This clone occurred once. The chain joins TRBV6-5 to TRBJ1-3, with unresolved D. Trimming removed 6 bases at V and 1 base at J, with 10 bases between. Germline V lookup: CDR1 MNHEY, CDR2 SVGAGI. The CDR3 is 14 amino acids. CDR3 amino acids: CASSRSRSGNTIYF. The CDR3 DNA follows: TGTGCCAGCAGCAGAAGTAGGTCTGGAAACACCATATATTTT.

The chain carries TRBV10-3 and TRBJ2-6; D possibly corresponds to TRBD2 (6 bases). Trimming took off 7 bases at V and 1 base at J, with 8 bases between the two ends. Per the germline V gene, CDR1 is ENHRY and CDR2 is SYGVKD. This CDR3 region has 14 residues. Here the CDR3 DNA reads TGTGCCATCATGGGGGGATCTGGGGCCAACGTCCTGACTTTC. Protein: CAIMGGSGANVLTF.

Note on this clone: The same CDR3 arises from other DNA sequences in this sample as well. The chain uses TRBV9 and TRBJ2-3; D gene ambiguous. Germline V CDR1 and CDR2: SGDLS, YYNGEE. The length of the CDR3 is 11 residues. V was pared by 0 bases and J by 6 bases, with 2 bases between. CDR3 nucleotides: TGTGCCAGCAGCGTAGGCGATACGCAGTATTTT. It is translated as CASSVGDTQYF.

J is TRBJ2-3 and V is TRBV7-8, with D tentatively TRBD2 (7 bases). Per germline, CDR1 SGHVS and CDR2 FQNEAQ. V lost 2 bases and J lost 2, with 11 bases in between. The CDR3 loop spans 15 amino acids. The CDR3 protein is CASSLSRGATDTQYF. The CDR3 DNA follows: TGTGCCAGCAGCTTATCTCGGGGGGCCACAGATACGCAGTATTTT.

V is TRBV7-3 and J is TRBJ2-2, with 8 bases fitting TRBD2. Germline values: CDR1 SGHTA, CDR2 FQGTGA. With V trimmed by 1 base and J by 0 bases, 7 bases remained unmatched. The CDR3 is made up of 18 amino acids. The CDR3 sequence is CASSLIGGLDANTGELFF. CDR3 in DNA: TGTGCCAGCAGCTTAATCGGGGGACTAGATGCGAACACCGGGGAGCTGTTTTTT.

This clone was observed a handful of times. The chain combines TRBV7-9 with TRBJ2-1; 9 bases line up with TRBD2. The CDR3 is 15 residues long. CDR1 SEHNR and CDR2 FQNEAQ come from the germline V gene (reference sequence). V was pared by 6 bases and J by 5 bases, with 8 bases of the junction left unmatched. CDR3 bases: TGTGCCAGCAGACGTCTAGCGGGGCAAGACAATGAGCAGTTCTTC. Translation gives CASRRLAGQDNEQFF.

The chain uses TRBV7-9 and TRBJ2-2; D is unresolved. CDR1 is SEHNR, CDR2 FQNEAQ, per germline (reference sequence). The V and J ends lost 2 bases and 7 bases respectively, with 8 bases between them. The CDR3 has 13 residues. Here the CDR3 DNA reads TGTGCCAGCAGCTTAAAAGGAGTCGGGGAGCTGTTTTTT. Protein sequence: CASSLKGVGELFF. Filled out from reference TRBV7-9 and TRBJ2-2, the complete variable domain reads DTGVSQNPRHKITKRGQNVTFRCDPISEHNRLYWYRQTLGQGPEFLTYFQNEAQLEKSRLLSDRFSAERPKGSFSTLEIQRTEQGDSAMYLCASSLKGVGELFFGEGSRLTVL.

The chain has TRBV27 and TRBJ2-7, with 7 bases lining up with TRBD1. The CDR3 sequence is 12 residues long. Germline-derived CDR1 and CDR2 are MNHEY and SMNVEV (reference sequence). The chain's CDR3 is CASSFPALDRVV. The CDR3 DNA sequence: TGTGCCAGCAGTTTTCCCGCCCTTGACAGGGTGGTT.

The V gene is TRBV15, the J gene TRBJ1-5; D is unclear. Between the trimmed V and J ends, which lost 0 bases and 5 bases, there was a span of 11 bases. This CDR3 is 15 amino acids long. The germline CDR1 and CDR2 sequences are LNHNV and YYDKDF (reference sequence). The CDR3 protein is CATSRDWSSHQPQHF. In nucleotides, the CDR3 is TGTGCCACCAGCAGAGATTGGAGTTCTCATCAGCCCCAGCATTTT.

The V call is TRBV27, the J call TRBJ2-2; TRBD1 is a possible D gene (6 bases). The CDR3 sequence is 16 residues long. Trimming removed 7 bases from V and 7 bases from J, with 22 bases in between. Germline V CDR1 and CDR2: MNHEY, SMNVEV (reference sequence). The CDR3 DNA reads as TGTGCCAGCACCCCGCTAGGGAACAGGGAGAACGGGGAGCTGTTTTTT. Encoded protein: CASTPLGNRENGELFF.

This CDR3 reads CASSDIFKQPQHF. The DNA for the CDR3 is TGTGCCAGCAGTGACATCTTTAAACAGCCCCAGCATTTT. The rearrangement joins TRBV2 to TRBJ1-5; D uncertain. This CDR3 comprises 13 residues. V was shortened by 3 bases and J by 7 bases, with 10 bases between the two germline ends. The germline gives CDR1 SNHLY, CDR2 FYNNEI.

The chain joins TRBV7-2 to TRBJ1-5; the D is unclear. Germline lookup yields CDR1 SGHTA and CDR2 FQGNSA. The CDR3 spans 15 residues. Trimming left V 5 bases short and J 3 bases short, with 14 bases between. The CDR3 reads CASSIQSGLNQPQHF. The CDR3 DNA sequence: TGTGCCAGCAGCATTCAGTCAGGCCTCAATCAGCCCCAGCATTTT.

The V and J genes are TRBV18 and TRBJ2-1; D not resolved. The germline V and J ends were trimmed by 2 bases and 3 bases, with 5 bases remaining between them. The germline gives CDR1 KGHSH, CDR2 LQKENI. The length of the CDR3 is 13 residues. CDR3 DNA sequence: TGTGCCAGCTCACCAGCAGTCTACAATGAGCAGTTCTTC. This translates into CASSPAVYNEQFF.

The V and J genes are TRBV7-2 and TRBJ2-1; D may be TRBD1 (5 bases). Trimming took 4 bases from V and 11 from J, leaving 12 bases between them. There are 12 residues in the CDR3. From germline, CDR1 is SGHTA and CDR2 FQGNSA. CDR3 DNA sequence: TGTGCCAGCAGCTCCACAGGTACCAAGCAGTTCTTC. It translates to CASSSTGTKQFF.

This chain connects TRBV7-6 to TRBJ2-2; 8 nucleotides agree with TRBD2. The CDR3 contains 16 residues. Germline values: CDR1 SGHVS, CDR2 FNYEAQ. Trimming at V came to 5 bases and at J to 4 bases, leaving 9 bases not matched to a gene. The CDR3 here is CASSRTSSLVTGELFF. The CDR3 region has the DNA TGTGCCAGCAGCCGGACTAGCTCCTTGGTCACCGGGGAGCTGTTTTTT.

V usage is TRBV2 and J usage is TRBJ2-3; TRBD2 matches at 8 bases. Germline V lookup: CDR1 SNHLY, CDR2 FYNNEI. The trim removed 7 bases at V and 4 bases at J, leaving 4 bases unmatched. The CDR3 loop spans 13 amino acids. The CDR3 loop is CASTLAGPDTQYF. The CDR3 nucleotides read TGTGCCAGCACCTTAGCGGGGCCAGATACGCAGTATTTT.

This chain uses TRBV2 with TRBJ2-5, with 7 bases identical to TRBD2. This CDR3 spans 11 amino acids. In germline, CDR1 is SNHLY, CDR2 FYNNEI. V dropped 6 bases and J dropped 5; count of bases not matched to a gene: 0. The CDR3 bases are TGTGCCAGCAGGGGAGGGGAGACCCAGTACTTC. It encodes CASRGGETQYF.